Shown below are 29 T cell receptor beta chains from a single sample sequenced in a study of blood T cell repertoires in COVID-19. Method: immunoSEQ multiplex PCR; TCRdb's copy keeps in-frame clones and lacks some. The sample includes roughly 42,000 clones, more than 80% seen only once; the top ten take 0.3% to 0.4%. Input material: peripheral blood. All receptors come from a man aged 45-65 years with COVID-19, enrolled during active disease.

The chain is built from TRBV19 and TRBJ2-7; D is undetermined. V was pared by 1 base and J by 2 bases, with 6 bases between. Germline-derived CDR1 and CDR2 are LNHDA and SQIVND (reference sequence). This CDR3 contains 13 residues. The chain's CDR3 is CASSIVGAYEQYF. CDR3 nucleotides: TGTGCCAGTAGTATAGTGGGCGCCTACGAGCAGTACTTC.

J is TRBJ2-1 and V is TRBV6-5; TRBD1 is a possible D gene (5 bases). This CDR3 has 16 residues. Trimming left V 2 bases short and J 0 bases short, with 11 bases between. From germline, CDR1 is MNHEY and CDR2 SVGAGI. The CDR3 bases are TGTGCCAGCAGTTACGCCCTAGGGGACTCCTACAATGAGCAGTTCTTC. The encoded protein is CASSYALGDSYNEQFF.

This chain connects TRBV5-1 to TRBJ1-1; 9 bases line up with TRBD1. Losses at the gene ends were 4 bases for V and 1 base for J; bases not matched to a gene: 11. This CDR3 contains 17 residues. Germline CDR1 is SGHRS and CDR2 is YFSETQ. Here the CDR3 reads CASSPSPGTGPNTEAFF. The CDR3 DNA is TGCGCCAGCAGCCCGAGTCCCGGGACAGGGCCGAACACTGAAGCTTTCTTT. Drawing the rest from reference TRBV5-1 and TRBJ1-1, the complete variable domain is KAGVTQTPRYLIKTRGQQVTLSCSPISGHRSVSWYQQTPGQGLQFLFEYFSETQRNKGNFPGRFSGRQFSNSRSEMNVSTLELGDSALYLCASSPSPGTGPNTEAFFGQGTRLTVV.

The count of this clone is one. Sequence at one end of the junction differs from germline and may be a read error. This chain connects TRBV28 to TRBJ1-2, with no clear D. The CDR3 spans 11 residues. Germline CDR1 and CDR2: MDHEN and SYDVKM. The CDR3 loop is CASSWPGARDF. The CDR3 DNA is TGTGCCAGCAGTTGGCCTGGTGCTCGGGACTTC.

This chain links TRBV5-1 with TRBJ2-7; D possibly corresponds to TRBD1 (6 bases). Trimming shortened V by 2 bases and J by 3 bases, and 15 bases separated the two germline ends. Germline V lookup: CDR1 SGHRS, CDR2 YFSETQ. The CDR3 is 15 amino acids. The CDR3 sequence: CASSFGNRDLYEQYF. CDR3 sequence (DNA): TGCGCCAGCAGCTTTGGGAACAGGGATCTCTACGAGCAGTACTTC.

V gene TRBV19 combines with J gene TRBJ2-3; 11 bases agree with TRBD1. The CDR3 runs to 16 residues. Germline CDR1 is LNHDA and CDR2 is SQIVND (reference sequence). With V trimmed by 10 bases and J by 4 bases, 13 bases remained unmatched. DNA for the CDR3: TGTGCCACCAAAGCCTTGCCGGGACAGGGGGCAGATACGCAGTATTTT. It translates to CATKALPGQGADTQYF.

This rearrangement joins TRBV7-2 to TRBJ2-3; 8 bases line up with TRBD2. CDR1 is SGHTA and CDR2 is FQGNSA in the germline V gene. The length of the CDR3 is 15 residues. With V trimmed by 5 bases and J by 3 bases, 7 bases remained unmatched. CDR3 region: CASSGLGGRTDTQYF. The CDR3 nucleotides read TGTGCCAGCAGCGGGCTAGGCGGGAGGACAGATACGCAGTATTTT.

In DNA form, the CDR3 reads TGTGCCAGCAGGAAGACAGGGTCTAACTATGGCTACACCTTC. It translates to CASRKTGSNYGYTF. The chain is built from TRBV2 and TRBJ1-2; the match to TRBD1 covers 7 bases. J was trimmed by 0 bases and V by 6 bases; bases with no gene match: 4. Per the germline V gene, CDR1 is SNHLY and CDR2 is FYNNEI. This CDR3 region has 14 residues.

This clone was seen once. Here the CDR3 DNA reads TGTGCCAGCAGCTTAAGGGGTGGGGCGCACCACAATGAGCAGTTCTTC. Its protein is CASSLRGGAHHNEQFF. V usage is TRBV11-2 and J usage is TRBJ2-1, with a weak D call TRBD1 (5 bases). V was pared by 2 bases and J by 5 bases, with 16 bases between. CDR1 is SGHAT and CDR2 is FQNNGV in the germline V gene. This CDR3 is 16 amino acids long.

Here the CDR3 DNA reads TGCAGCGTTGAGAAAGGGGAAAATGGCTACACCTTC. Amino acids: CSVEKGENGYTF. V gene TRBV29-1 combines with J gene TRBJ1-2, with D possibly being TRBD1 (5 bases). The CDR3 covers 12 residues. V lost 3 bases, J lost 6 bases, and 11 bases lay in between. Germline CDR1 SQVTM, CDR2 ANQGSEA. The variable domain in full, completed from reference TRBV29-1 and TRBJ1-2, reads SAVISQKPSRDICQRGTSLTIQCQVDSQVTMMFWYRQQPGQSLTLIATANQGSEATYESGFVIDKFPISRPNLTFSTLTVSNMSPEDSSIYLCSVEKGENGYTFGSGTRLTVV.

V is TRBV30 and J is TRBJ2-7, with D perhaps matching TRBD1 (6 bases). The V gene's germline CDR1 is GTSNPN and CDR2 SVGIG (reference sequence). The CDR3 loop spans 13 amino acids. V was pared by 1 base and J by 2 bases, with 9 bases between. CDR3 residues: CAWSEGQTYEQYF. Here the CDR3 DNA reads TGTGCCTGGAGTGAAGGACAGACCTACGAGCAGTACTTC.

J is TRBJ2-6 and V is TRBV3-1 (or the pseudogene TRBV3-2); no clear D gene. This CDR3 has 16 amino acids. V was trimmed by 3 bases and J by 0 bases, leaving 9 bases between them. Germline V lookup: CDR1 LGHDT, CDR2 YNNKEL (reference sequence). The DNA for the CDR3 is TGTGCCAGCAGCCAGCCCCTAGGCTCTGGGGCCAACGTCCTGACTTTC. This translates into CASSQPLGSGANVLTF.

CDR3 sequence reads: CASSQGGTSGRETQYF. CDR3 DNA sequence: TGTGCCAGCAGCCAAGGCGGGACTAGCGGGAGAGAGACCCAGTACTTC. The V and J genes are TRBV14 and TRBJ2-5; TRBD2 matches 14 bases. CDR3 size: 16 residues. V lost 1 base and J lost 4; bases outside the gene matches: 2. Germline V gives CDR1 SGHDN, CDR2 FVKESK.

The chain has TRBV5-6 and TRBJ1-1; D unresolved. There are 15 residues in the CDR3. The V gene's germline CDR1 is SGHDT and CDR2 YYEEEE. V dropped 0 bases and J dropped 9 bases, with 18 bases sitting between them. The CDR3 DNA follows: TGTGCCAGCAGCTTGGCCCCGAGGGAGGGTTTTAAAGCTTTCTTT. Protein product: CASSLAPREGFKAFF.

The chain combines TRBV30 with TRBJ1-2; TRBD1 agrees at 8 bases. The CDR3 is 15 residues long. Trimming took 4 bases from V and 0 from J; bases not matched to a gene: 7. Germline V gives CDR1 GTSNPN, CDR2 SVGIG (reference sequence). DNA of the CDR3: TGTGCCTGGAATTACGGGACAGGATCTAACTATGGCTACACCTTC. Its translation is CAWNYGTGSNYGYTF.

The chain is built from TRBV6-5 and TRBJ1-1; 7 bases line up with TRBD1. This CDR3 is 14 amino acids long. Trimming removed 2 bases from V and 2 bases from J; junction bases left unmatched: 2. Germline V gene data show CDR1 as MNHEY and CDR2 as SVGAGI. The CDR3 sequence is CASSYGTANTEAFF. Here the CDR3 DNA reads TGTGCCAGCAGTTACGGGACAGCCAACACTGAAGCTTTCTTT.

In its sample, this clone was seen a few times. The V and J genes are TRBV19 and TRBJ2-2; tentative D call: TRBD1 (6 bases). V dropped 2 bases and J dropped 5 bases, with 24 bases sitting between them. This CDR3 region has 19 residues. The germline CDR1 and CDR2 sequences are LNHDA and SQIVND (reference sequence). CDR3 sequence reads: CASSILLTGPGVRTGELFF. In DNA, the CDR3 is TGTGCCAGTAGTATACTCTTGACAGGTCCCGGGGTTCGGACCGGGGAGCTGTTTTTT.

This chain links TRBV6-2 or TRBV6-3 with TRBJ2-7; tentative D call: TRBD2 (5 bases). The CDR3 has 14 residues. Trimming took off 4 bases at V and 3 bases at J, with 13 bases between the two ends. Germline-derived CDR1 and CDR2 are MNHEY and SVGEGT. Here the CDR3 DNA reads TGTGCCAGCAGTTTCGGCGGGCTTCACTACGAGCAGTACTTC. Protein product: CASSFGGLHYEQYF.

The chain links TRBV3-1 (or the pseudogene TRBV3-2) to TRBJ2-1, with 8 bases lining up with TRBD2. The CDR3 runs 16 residues. Trimming at V came to 2 bases and at J to 5 bases, leaving 8 bases not matched to a gene. Germline V lookup: CDR1 LGHDT, CDR2 YNNKEL (reference sequence). The CDR3 here is CASSQLTSATHNEQFF. The CDR3 DNA follows: TGTGCCAGCAGCCAACTGACTAGCGCCACCCACAATGAGCAGTTCTTC.

This clone was observed a few times. The rearrangement joins TRBV18 to TRBJ2-7; 9 nucleotides align to TRBD1. The CDR3 contains 15 residues. CDR1 is KGHSH and CDR2 is LQKENI in the germline V gene. Losses at the gene ends were 0 bases for V and 2 bases for J; bases not matched to a gene: 2. This CDR3 reads CASSPPGQGTYEQYF. CDR3 in DNA: TGTGCCAGCTCACCACCGGGACAGGGTACCTACGAGCAGTACTTC.

The rearrangement joins TRBV4-2 to TRBJ2-2; D might be TRBD1 (6 bases). The V gene lost 4 bases and the J gene lost 1 base, with 13 bases spanning the gap. This CDR3 contains 16 residues. CDR1 LGHNA and CDR2 YNFKEQ come from the germline V gene. The CDR3 nucleotides read TGTGCCAGCAGCCCGAGGGGGACGGGGAACACCGGGGAGCTGTTTTTT. It is translated as CASSPRGTGNTGELFF.

The CDR3 bases are TGTGCCAGCTCCTCCGGACAGGGAAGAGGCACTGAAGCTTTCTTT. Encoded protein: CASSSGQGRGTEAFF. The chain couples TRBV18 to TRBJ1-1, with 8 bases lining up with TRBD1. V trimming: 6 bases; J trimming: 4 bases; junction bases outside the gene matches: 10. The CDR3 extends over 15 amino acids. Germline assignment: CDR1 KGHSH and CDR2 LQKENI.

The gene calls are TRBV19 and TRBJ1-1, with D maybe TRBD1 (6 bases). CDR3 size: 13 residues. V dropped 4 bases and J dropped 5 bases, with 11 bases sitting between them. CDR1 LNHDA and CDR2 SQIVND come from the germline V gene (reference sequence). The CDR3 DNA reads TGTGCCAGTAGTACACAGGGTCGGACTGAAGCTTTCTTT. Amino acids: CASSTQGRTEAFF. Looking up the rest from reference TRBV19 and TRBJ1-1 gives the full variable domain: DGGITQSPKYLFRKEGQNVTLSCEQNLNHDAMYWYRQDPGQGLRLIYYSQIVNDFQKGDIAEGYSVSREKKESFPLTVTSAQKNPTAFYLCASSTQGRTEAFFGQGTRLTVV.

The chain links TRBV27 to TRBJ2-5; 12 bases are shared with TRBD2. Germline trimming cut 2 bases from V and 4 bases from J; bases unmatched to any gene: 8. This CDR3 is built from 17 residues. Germline CDR1 MNHEY, CDR2 SMNVEV (reference sequence). Here the CDR3 reads CASSLNLLTSGRETQYF. In nucleotides, the CDR3 is TGTGCCAGCAGTTTAAACCTACTGACTAGCGGGAGAGAGACCCAGTACTTC.

The gene calls are TRBV3-1 (or the pseudogene TRBV3-2) and TRBJ2-1, with D unresolved. Trimming pared 8 bases from V and 0 bases from J, leaving 14 bases between. In germline, CDR1 is LGHDT, CDR2 YNNKEL (reference sequence). CDR3 length equals 15 residues. The CDR3 protein is CASGDRRTSYNEQFF. The CDR3 region has the DNA TGTGCCAGCGGAGACCGGCGAACCTCCTACAATGAGCAGTTCTTC.

This chain connects TRBV12-3 or TRBV12-4 to TRBJ1-2; a weak D match, TRBD1 (5 bases). V dropped 9 bases and J dropped 2 bases, with 10 bases sitting between them. The CDR3 contains 12 residues. CDR3 in amino acids: CASAPGNYGYTF. DNA of the CDR3: TGTGCCAGTGCCCCAGGGAACTATGGCTACACCTTC.

The chain combines TRBV28 with TRBJ2-3; 14 nucleotides line up with TRBD2. Germline V lookup: CDR1 MDHEN, CDR2 SYDVKM. The CDR3 is 16 residues long. The V gene end was trimmed by 6 bases and the J gene end by 8 bases; junction bases not matched to a gene: 10. This chain's CDR3 is CASRTNGLAGGGTQYF. CDR3 nucleotide sequence: TGTGCCAGCAGGACTAATGGACTAGCGGGAGGAGGTACGCAGTATTTT.

For this clone: At one boundary the junction diverges from the germline segment, which might be a read error. The chain combines TRBV6-2 or TRBV6-3 with TRBJ2-7; 8 bases map to TRBD2. CDR1 is MNHEY and CDR2 is SVGEGT in the germline V gene. CDR3 size: 17 residues. The CDR3 DNA reads as TGTGCCAGCACTTACGGGCTCGGGCGCGGGAGGCCCTACGAGCAGTACTTC. Translation: CASTYGLGRGRPYEQYF.

The chain uses TRBV15 and TRBJ2-7; a possible D gene is TRBD2 (7 bases). Germline V lookup: CDR1 LNHNV, CDR2 YYDKDF (reference sequence). The ends were cut back, 6 bases at V and 3 bases at J, with 21 bases in the middle. This CDR3 comprises 16 residues. The CDR3 spells CATSLAGASARYEQYF. The CDR3 coding sequence is TGTGCCACCAGTCTGGCGGGGGCGTCGGCCCGCTACGAGCAGTACTTC.